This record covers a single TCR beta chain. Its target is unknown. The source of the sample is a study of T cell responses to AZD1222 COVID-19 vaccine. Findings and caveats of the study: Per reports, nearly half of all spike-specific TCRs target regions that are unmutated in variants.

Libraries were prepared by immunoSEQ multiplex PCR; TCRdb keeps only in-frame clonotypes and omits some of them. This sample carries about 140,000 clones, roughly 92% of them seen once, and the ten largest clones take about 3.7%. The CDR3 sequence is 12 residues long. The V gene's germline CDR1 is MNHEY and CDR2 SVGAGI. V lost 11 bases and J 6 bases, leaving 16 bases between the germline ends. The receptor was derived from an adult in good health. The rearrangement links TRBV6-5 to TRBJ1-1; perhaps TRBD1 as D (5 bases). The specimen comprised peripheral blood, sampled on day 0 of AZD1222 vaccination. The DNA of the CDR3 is TGTGCCGGGGAGCGGACAAGTTCTGAAGCTTTCTTT. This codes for CAGERTSSEAFF.